This section outlines one T cell receptor (beta chain) sequence together with its context. This specimen belongs to a study of technical replicates of blood from several donors. Germline-derived CDR1 and CDR2 are MDHEN and SYDVKM. Trimming removed 5 bases from V and 4 bases from J, with 8 bases in between. CDR3 length: 12 amino acids. Sequencing used immunoSEQ multiplex PCR; TCRdb keeps in-frame clones, though not all of them. The data show approximately 12,000 clones, approximately 86% seen once. The chain recombines TRBV28 with TRBJ1-2; the D gene is possibly TRBD1 (5 bases). Sequencing was carried out using PBMCs. This TCR derives from a human donor in good health. The CDR3 region is CASSQGFYGYTF. The DNA for the CDR3 is TGTGCCAGCAGTCAGGGCTTCTATGGCTACACCTTC.